Presented here are 15 T cell receptor beta chains from one specimen sequenced in a study of neurological immune-mediated disorders. TCRdb fed the 5' RACE reads into MiXCR, producing one record per CDR3 protein. In the table there are about 66,000 distinct CDR3 sequences, around 3% of which are singletons. The sequenced material came from PBMCs. The receptors were sampled from a man aged 35-49 years with multiple sclerosis.

A note on this clonotype: One end of the junction is discordant with germline, which a read error may explain. The chain has TRBV7-6 and TRBJ2-2; the D is unclear. The CDR3 runs to 15 residues. Germline assignment: CDR1 SGHVS and CDR2 FNYEAQ. CDR3 sequence (DNA): TGTGCCAGCAGCTTATTTACCGGGCACACCAGGGAGCTGTTTTTT. Translating it yields CASSLFTGHTRELFF. Full variable domain (missing parts from reference TRBV7-6 and TRBJ2-2): GAGVSQSPRYKVTKRGQDVALRCDPISGHVSLYWYRQALGQGPEFLTYFNYEAQQDKSGLPNDRFSAERPEGSISTLTIQRTEQRDSAMYRCASSLFTGHTRELFFGEGSRLTVL.

This clonotype was observed many times. This chain connects TRBV5-1 to TRBJ2-7, with 10 positions matching TRBD1. The V and J ends lost 0 bases and 3 bases, in that order; junction bases with no gene match: 9. The CDR3 loop spans 17 amino acids. Germline assignment: CDR1 SGHRS and CDR2 YFSETQ. The CDR3 reads CASSLALRTGGNYEQYF. In DNA form, the CDR3 reads TGCGCCAGCAGCTTGGCCTTGCGGACAGGGGGAAACTACGAGCAGTACTTC.

This clonotype was counted ten times or more. This chain connects TRBV29-1 to TRBJ2-2, with 11 bases identical to TRBD1. The germline gives CDR1 SQVTM, CDR2 ANQGSEA. V dropped 0 bases and J dropped 5; count of bases not matched to a gene: 11. The CDR3 sequence is 18 residues long. This CDR3 is CSVEELGQGASGTGELFF. CDR3 in DNA: TGCAGCGTTGAAGAGCTTGGACAGGGGGCTTCTGGGACCGGGGAGCTGTTTTTT.

This clonotype occurred many times. J is TRBJ2-1 and V is TRBV7-9; TRBD2 matches 7 bases. Germline V gene lookup returns CDR1 SEHNR and CDR2 FQNEAQ (reference sequence). The CDR3 length is 14 residues. With V trimmed by 5 bases and J by 14 bases, 15 bases remained unmatched. DNA for the CDR3: TGTGCCAGCAGCGTGATGGATGCGGGGGAGGAGAAGTTCTTC. Amino acid sequence: CASSVMDAGEEKFF.

This clonotype showed up many times. This chain links TRBV9 with TRBJ1-2, with 7 nucleotides matching TRBD1. The CDR3 length is 15 residues. CDR1 is SGDLS and CDR2 is YYNGEE in the germline V gene. After removal of 4 bases from V and 1 base from J, the junction contained 7 bases not matched to a gene. The DNA of the CDR3 is TGTGCCAGCAGCCCCAGGGACAGTGTTAACTATGGCTACACCTTC. Protein: CASSPRDSVNYGYTF.

This clonotype was observed many times. This chain links TRBV3-1 with TRBJ2-2, with a tentative D call TRBD2 (6 bases). The CDR3 loop spans 18 amino acids. The germline V and J ends were trimmed by 4 bases and 6 bases, with 24 bases remaining between them. The germline V gene encodes CDR1 LGHDT and CDR2 YNNKEL (reference sequence). This CDR3 reads CASSLPPWGVPDAGELFF. The CDR3 DNA is TGTGCCAGCAGCCTACCCCCCTGGGGGGTGCCTGACGCCGGGGAGCTGTTTTTT.

This clonotype was counted many times. The chain carries TRBV12-3 or TRBV12-4 and TRBJ2-6; no firm D call. CDR3 length: 14 amino acids. Between the trimmed V and J ends, which lost 6 bases and 0 bases, there was a span of 6 bases. The CDR3 here is CASSGYSGANVLTF. The CDR3 DNA reads as TGTGCCAGCAGCGGTTACTCTGGGGCCAACGTCCTGACTTTC.

The table lists this clonotype with many counts. The CDR3 protein is CASSFGTSGGTDTQYF. For the CDR3, the DNA is TGTGCCAGCAGCTTCGGGACTAGCGGGGGCACAGATACGCAGTATTTT. This chain links TRBV7-6 with TRBJ2-3; the match to TRBD2 covers 13 bases. The CDR3 contains 16 residues. V was pared by 3 bases and J by 1 base, with 1 base of the junction left unmatched. CDR1 is SGHVS and CDR2 is FNYEAQ in the germline V gene.

This clonotype was counted at least ten times. The chain couples TRBV14 to TRBJ1-1; D remains unclear. V dropped 4 bases and J dropped 4 bases, with 16 bases sitting between them. Germline V gives CDR1 SGHDN, CDR2 FVKESK. The CDR3 extends over 15 amino acids. CDR3 residues: CASSPTTSQGTEAFF. In nucleotides, the CDR3 is TGTGCCAGCAGCCCTACGACTAGTCAAGGCACTGAAGCTTTCTTT.

This clonotype was recorded many times. The V gene is TRBV12-3 or TRBV12-4, the J gene TRBJ1-2; tentatively, D is TRBD1 (5 bases). The CDR3 covers 16 residues. The germline V and J ends were trimmed by 3 bases and 1 base, with 15 bases remaining between them. DNA of the CDR3: TGTGCCAGCAGTTTGGGGGTGCGCAGCCTTAACTATGGCTACACCTTC. This gives the protein CASSLGVRSLNYGYTF.

Ten or more counts support this clonotype. The chain links TRBV6-5 to TRBJ2-1, with D tentatively TRBD1 (6 bases). The germline V and J ends were trimmed by 4 bases and 13 bases, with 11 bases remaining between them. Germline assignment: CDR1 MNHEY and CDR2 SVGAGI. The CDR3 runs 11 residues. Written as DNA, the CDR3 is TGTGCCAGCAGTTCGCTGGGGGCCCAGTTCTTC. This codes for CASSSLGAQFF.

The table lists this clonotype with many counts. The chain joins TRBV5-1 to TRBJ2-7; no firm D call. The V gene lost 1 base and the J gene lost 3 bases, with 14 bases spanning the gap. The CDR3 length is 15 residues. Per germline, CDR1 SGHRS and CDR2 YFSETQ. CDR3 protein: CASSLKSGPIYEQYF. The DNA of the CDR3 is TGCGCCAGCAGCTTGAAATCAGGCCCTATCTACGAGCAGTACTTC.

This clonotype occurred many times. V is TRBV3-1 and J is TRBJ1-6; no reliable D call. This CDR3 contains 14 residues. Germline V gene sequence: CDR1 LGHDT, CDR2 YNNKEL (reference sequence). The ends were cut back, 4 bases at V and 10 bases at J, with 14 bases in the middle. This CDR3 reads CASSPLHGVSPLHF. The CDR3 DNA is TGTGCCAGCAGCCCGCTTCATGGGGTCTCACCCCTCCACTTT. Based on the CDR3 plus reference TRBV3-1 and TRBJ1-6, the full variable domain is DTAVSQTPKYLVTQMGNDKSIKCEQNLGHDTMYWYKQDSKKFLKIMFSYNNKELIINETVPNRFSPKSPDKAHLNLHINSLELGDSAVYFCASSPLHGVSPLHFGNGTRLTVT.

At least ten counts were recorded for this clonotype. The rearrangement joins TRBV5-5 to TRBJ2-1, with 7 bases matching TRBD2. This CDR3 contains 15 residues. J gave up 0 bases and V 6 bases, and 6 bases lay outside the gene matches. CDR1 SGHKS and CDR2 YYEKEE come from the germline V gene (reference sequence). This CDR3 reads CASTRLASSYNEQFF. The CDR3, as DNA: TGTGCCAGCACCCGACTAGCAAGCTCCTACAATGAGCAGTTCTTC.

This clonotype was seen at least ten times. The chain links TRBV20-1 to TRBJ1-2; possible D gene TRBD1, 5 bases. The CDR3 runs to 14 residues. The germline V and J ends were trimmed by 0 bases and 4 bases, with 12 bases remaining between them. Per the germline V gene, CDR1 is DFQATT and CDR2 is SNEGSKA (reference sequence). The CDR3, as DNA: TGCAGTGCTAGAGACGGGCGGGGACTCTATGGCTACACCTTC. This codes for CSARDGRGLYGYTF.